The sample holds a few counts of the clone carrying this T cell receptor beta chain. The target antigen is unknown. Unique molecular identifiers were affixed to discrete cDNA molecules within the library. Each CDR3 protein is one row after TCRdb ran MiXCR on the RACE reads. The sample holds roughly 380,000 distinct CDR3 sequences; 4% to 5.5% are singletons and the top ten take around 2%. This specimen comes from a study of human T cells and chemical hapten exposure. Study results and limitations: Higher patch test scores went with higher counts of PT1 expanded TCRs.

Time point given: patch test 1, 2 weeks after DPC sensitization. Specified treatment: therapeutic diphenylcyclopropenone sensitization with weekly scalp DPC. The starting material, unfractionated whole blood, was used for total RNA extraction. Germline V lookup: CDR1 WNHNN, CDR2 SYGVQD (reference sequence). Trimming took 0 bases from V and 7 from J, leaving 10 bases between them. The CDR3 covers 14 residues. This TCR was recovered from a woman aged 45 to 65 with alopecia areata. Some clones in this sample may be carry-over from other donors' samples. The chain recombines TRBV10-1 with TRBJ2-1, with no clear D. The specimen comprised whole blood, sampled in connection with sensitization to the hapten diphenylcyclopropenone (DPC). The CDR3 here is CASSESWKSNEQFF. DNA for the CDR3: TGCGCCAGCAGTGAGTCGTGGAAATCGAATGAGCAGTTCTTC.